These T cell receptor beta chains were read from a single sample in a study of T cells after posttransplantation cyclophosphamide. Here immunoSEQ multiplex PCR was the method, and the copy in TCRdb shows in-frame clones only, minus some. The sample shows around 21,000 clones, approximately 86% of them seen only once. Specimen: PBMCs, collected after allogeneic stem cell transplant with posttransplant cyclophosphamide. The receptors come from a female patient in her forties who received an allogeneic stem cell transplant from a related donor, was CMV-positive, and had no GVHD. Some T cells may trace back to the graft donor. The CDR3 runs from the conserved cysteine through the conserved F or W. Fields, in order: clone size, J gene, V gene, D gene, CDR3 DNA, CDR3 protein. A D gene is named only where the DNA matches it firmly. Clone size appears in some rows only: once, few, many, or a class for an expanded clone.

size: few
J: TRBJ2-7
V: TRBV6-6
D: TRBD2
DNA: TGTGCCAGCTCGGGACTAGCCTACGAGCAGTACTTC
CDR3: CASSGLAYEQYF

size: NA
J: TRBJ1-2
V: TRBV29-1
D: NA
DNA: TGCAGCGCGACAGCCCGGGGGGCGGGCTATGGCTACACCTTC
CDR3: CSATARGAGYGYTF

size: NA
J: TRBJ2-7
V: TRBV9
D: NA
DNA: TGTGCCAGCAGCGTGGGGGGTGTCCCCTCCTACGAGCAGTACTTC
CDR3: CASSVGGVPSYEQYF

size: once
J: TRBJ1-5
V: TRBV10-3
D: NA
DNA: TGTGCCATCAGTGACCGGGGTGGCAATCAGCCCCAGCATTTT
CDR3: CAISDRGGNQPQHF

size: NA
J: TRBJ2-6
V: TRBV19
D: TRBD1
DNA: TGTGCCAGTAGTTTCCGGGACAGGAACTCTGGGGCCAACGTCCTGACTTTC
CDR3: CASSFRDRNSGANVLTF

size: NA
J: TRBJ2-2
V: TRBV10-2
D: TRBD2
DNA: TGCGCCAGAAAGGGACTAGCGGGAGTTTTGATAACCGGGGAGCTGTTTTTT
CDR3: CARKGLAGVLITGELFF

size: NA
J: TRBJ2-1
V: TRBV5-4
D: NA
DNA: TGTGCCAGCAGCTTGGCCGTACAGGGCGGGAATGAGCAGTTCTTC
CDR3: CASSLAVQGGNEQFF

size: few
J: TRBJ1-4
V: TRBV10-2
D: NA
DNA: TGCGCCAGCAGTGCAGGGGAGGGGGAAAAACTGTTTTTT
CDR3: CASSAGEGEKLFF

size: NA
J: TRBJ2-2
V: TRBV27
D: TRBD2
DNA: TGTGCCAGCAGCTTTTTAGCGGGAGGTACCGGGGAGCTGTTTTTT
CDR3: CASSFLAGGTGELFF

size: NA
J: TRBJ2-1
V: TRBV29-1
D: TRBD2
DNA: TGCAGCGTTGATGCACTAGCGGGGAATGAGCAGTTCTTC
CDR3: CSVDALAGNEQFF

size: NA
J: TRBJ1-1
V: TRBV2
D: TRBD1
DNA: TGTGCCAGCACCGGACAGGGTGAGAGCACTGAAGCTTTCTTT
CDR3: CASTGQGESTEAFF

size: NA
J: TRBJ1-5
V: TRBV7-2
D: NA
DNA: TGTGCCAGCAGCTTACGGCAGGGCAACCAGCCCCAGCATTTT
CDR3: CASSLRQGNQPQHF

size: once
J: TRBJ2-7
V: TRBV5-1
D: TRBD2
DNA: TGCGCCAGCAGCGGTAGCGGGAAATCCTACGAGCAGTACTTC
CDR3: CASSGSGKSYEQYF

size: NA
J: TRBJ1-5
V: TRBV2
D: NA
DNA: TGTGCCAGCAGTGAACAGATTAACAATCAGCCCCAGCATTTT
CDR3: CASSEQINNQPQHF

size: once
J: TRBJ2-7
V: TRBV18
D: TRBD1
DNA: TGTGCCAGCTCCCTAAAGGACAGGGCAAGCGAGCAGTACTTC
CDR3: CASSLKDRASEQYF

size: NA
J: TRBJ2-2
V: TRBV19
D: TRBD1
DNA: TGTGCCAGTACTCCACAGGGGTACGCCGGGGAGCTGTTTTTT
CDR3: CASTPQGYAGELFF

size: NA
J: TRBJ1-3
V: TRBV5-1
D: TRBD1
DNA: TGCGCCAGCAGCTTGGGGACAGGTCCTGGAAACACCATATATTTT
CDR3: CASSLGTGPGNTIYF

size: few
J: TRBJ1-1
V: TRBV28
D: TRBD1
DNA: TGTGCCAGCAGTTCCCGACAGGGGGGAGGGACTGAAGCTTTCTTT
CDR3: CASSSRQGGGTEAFF

size: NA
J: TRBJ1-1
V: TRBV15
D: TRBD1
DNA: TGTGCCACCAGCACGGGACAGCGGACTGAAGCTTTCTTT
CDR3: CATSTGQRTEAFF

size: NA
J: TRBJ2-7
V: TRBV6-5
D: NA
DNA: TGTGCCAGCAGTTTTGCGGATTCCTACGAGCAGTACTTC
CDR3: CASSFADSYEQYF

size: NA
J: TRBJ2-7
V: TRBV11-2
D: TRBD1
DNA: TGTGCCAGCAGCTCGACGGGGACAGCAAACTACGAGCAGTACTTC
CDR3: CASSSTGTANYEQYF

size: NA
J: TRBJ1-4
V: TRBV28
D: TRBD1
DNA: TGTGCCAGCAGTCTCGACAGGGGGCCTGAAAAACTGTTTTTT
CDR3: CASSLDRGPEKLFF

size: NA
J: TRBJ2-1
V: TRBV7-2
D: TRBD2
DNA: TGTGCCAGCAGCTCATTAGCGGGGCTAAATGAGCAGTTCTTC
CDR3: CASSSLAGLNEQFF

size: NA
J: TRBJ1-2
V: TRBV5-6
D: NA
DNA: TGTGCCAGCAGCTTTCTGGACAGAGGGGGCTACACCTTC
CDR3: CASSFLDRGGYTF